Listed here are 21 T cell receptor beta chains from one sample, sequenced in a study of response to subunit inactivated influenza vaccine. One entry per CDR3 protein, called by TCRdb with MiXCR from the RT-PCR reads. Of approximately 680,000 distinct CDR3 sequences listed, roughly 14% are singletons. The sample here was PBMCs from blood, taken 11 to 12 days after vaccination. These receptors originate from a man aged 45 to 65 who received an inactivated influenza vaccine.

In its sample, this clonotype was seen a few times. The V and J genes are TRBV12-3 or TRBV12-4 and TRBJ2-1; D is undetermined. The CDR3 has 13 amino acids. Trimming took off 3 bases at V and 6 bases at J, with 9 bases between the two ends. The CDR3 DNA reads TGTGCCAGCAGTTTCTCTGGAGTCAATGAGCAGTTCTTC. Translation: CASSFSGVNEQFF.

This clonotype was counted only a few times. V is TRBV7-9 and J is TRBJ2-5; D unclear. Trimming pared 2 bases from V and 4 bases from J, leaving 17 bases between. Germline-derived CDR1 and CDR2 are SEHNR and FQNEAQ (reference sequence). This CDR3 region has 16 residues. The CDR3 protein is CASSLKGPWRGETQYF. Here the CDR3 DNA reads TGTGCCAGCAGCTTAAAAGGGCCCTGGAGAGGAGAGACCCAGTACTTC.

This clonotype came up a few times. The chain has TRBV14 and TRBJ2-1; possibly TRBD1 for D (5 bases). The CDR3 has 15 amino acids. Deletions cut 3 bases from V and 3 bases from J, with 12 bases between. CDR1 and CDR2 from the germline V gene are SGHDN and FVKESK. As DNA, the CDR3 is TGTGCCAGCAGCCACCGACAGTGGGTCTACAATGAGCAGTTCTTC. This translates into CASSHRQWVYNEQFF.

This clonotype turned up a few times. The rearrangement links TRBV29-1 to TRBJ1-2; D gene ambiguous. Trimming removed 4 bases from V and 10 bases from J, with 25 bases in between. The CDR3 is made up of 15 amino acids. The germline V gene encodes CDR1 SQVTM and CDR2 ANQGSEA. The CDR3 sequence: CSVVLGRRTSFHYTF. The DNA of the CDR3 is TGCAGCGTTGTTTTGGGCAGGCGTACTTCCTTCCACTACACCTTC.

J is TRBJ1-2 and V is TRBV24-1; D is unclear. The V end lost 3 bases, the J end lost 4 bases, and 8 bases lay between the germline ends. The CDR3 is made up of 13 amino acids. Germline V CDR1 and CDR2: KGHDR, SFDVKD. The DNA of the CDR3 is TGTGCCACCAGTGATAGCGGCGTCTATGGCTACACCTTC. This encodes CATSDSGVYGYTF.

The rearrangement joins TRBV6-1 to TRBJ2-5; D not resolved. Per the germline V gene, CDR1 is MNHNS and CDR2 is SASEGT. The length of the CDR3 is 15 residues. The ends were cut back, 6 bases at V and 5 bases at J, with 19 bases in the middle. The CDR3 region is CASRAVFSGRETQYF. CDR3 bases: TGTGCCAGCAGGGCAGTCTTTTCGGGCCGCGAGACCCAGTACTTC.

The gene calls are TRBV12-3 or TRBV12-4 and TRBJ1-4; D remains unclear. The V end lost 6 bases, the J end lost 3 bases, and 14 bases lay between the germline ends. CDR3 length: 15 residues. CDR3 nucleotide sequence: TGTGCCAGCAGACCTATAGGGAGGGCTAATGAAAAACTGTTTTTT. Its protein is CASRPIGRANEKLFF.

Ten or more counts support this clonotype. The V gene is TRBV29-1, the J gene TRBJ2-2; D gene ambiguous. CDR3 size: 11 residues. Germline lookup yields CDR1 SQVTM and CDR2 ANQGSEA. The ends were cut back, 7 bases at V and 1 base at J, with 4 bases in the middle. The chain's CDR3 is CSAGNTGELFF. CDR3 sequence (DNA): TGCAGCGCAGGGAACACCGGGGAGCTGTTTTTT.

The chain couples TRBV7-2 to TRBJ1-5, with a weak D call TRBD1 (5 bases). CDR1 is SGHTA, CDR2 FQGNSA, per germline. V gave up 5 bases and J gave up 3 bases, with 14 bases separating them. This CDR3 has 15 residues. The DNA for the CDR3 is TGTGCCAGCAGCCCGGCGACAGCCCCCAATCAGCCCCAGCATTTT. Translation: CASSPATAPNQPQHF.

This clonotype appeared a few times. The rearrangement links TRBV7-9 to TRBJ2-2, with a weak D call TRBD2 (5 bases). Germline lookup yields CDR1 SEHNR and CDR2 FQNEAQ (reference sequence). With 3 bases removed from V and 6 bases from J, the gap between germline ends came to 8 bases. The CDR3 has 13 residues. In DNA form, the CDR3 reads TGTGCCAGCAGCTTGAAGAGGGCCGGGGAGCTGTTTTTT. This translates into CASSLKRAGELFF.

Worth noting for this clonotype: A junction boundary mismatches the germline segment, possibly from a read error. The genes are TRBV5-5 and TRBJ2-5; 9 bases fit TRBD1. The germline gives CDR1 SGHKS, CDR2 YYEKEE (reference sequence). There are 15 residues in the CDR3. CDR3 nucleotide sequence: TGTGCCAGCAGCTTGAGGGGACAGGGTGGAGAGACCCATTACTTC. It yields the protein CASSLRGQGGETHYF.

This clonotype appeared a few times. The chain carries TRBV29-1 and TRBJ2-7; D is unclear. Trimming pared 4 bases from V and 7 bases from J, leaving 20 bases between. This CDR3 region has 14 residues. Per the germline V gene, CDR1 is SQVTM and CDR2 is ANQGSEA. The CDR3 DNA sequence: TGCAGCGTTGTCCAGGCCCACCGCATGGGTGAGCAGTACTTC. It codes for CSVVQAHRMGEQYF.

Only a few counts were recorded for this clonotype. This chain uses TRBV7-2 with TRBJ2-3; D may be TRBD1 (6 bases). The CDR3 has 15 residues. Per the germline V gene, CDR1 is SGHTA and CDR2 is FQGNSA. Trimming took off 1 base at V and 5 bases at J, with 13 bases between the two ends. The CDR3 reads CASSLDTGQRDTQYF. As DNA, the CDR3 is TGTGCCAGCAGCTTAGACACCGGACAGCGAGATACGCAGTATTTT.

The gene calls are TRBV4-3 and TRBJ2-2, with 8 nucleotides matching TRBD2. V shed 3 bases, J shed 2 bases, and the junction held 14 bases outside the gene matches. Germline CDR1 reads LGHNA; CDR2 reads YSLEER. CDR3 length equals 19 residues. CDR3 protein: CASSHHPGQRGPNTGELFF. Here the CDR3 DNA reads TGCGCCAGCAGCCATCACCCCGGTCAGCGGGGGCCTAACACCGGGGAGCTGTTTTTT.

The V and J genes are TRBV6-5 and TRBJ1-2, with a weak D call TRBD1 (5 bases). Trimming took 0 bases from V and 3 from J, leaving 8 bases between them. Germline assignment: CDR1 MNHEY and CDR2 SVGAGI. The CDR3 extends over 14 amino acids. The CDR3 protein is CASSYSRGDYGYTF. Written as DNA, the CDR3 is TGTGCCAGCAGTTACTCGCGGGGGGACTATGGCTACACCTTC.

The chain uses TRBV20-1 and TRBJ2-5, with a possible D match to TRBD1 (6 bases). V was trimmed by 4 bases and J by 1 base, leaving 10 bases between them. The germline V gene has CDR1 DFQATT and CDR2 SNEGSKA (reference sequence). The CDR3 extends over 13 amino acids. CDR3 DNA: TGCAGTGCTACCCGGACAGCCCAAGAGACCCAGTACTTC. This translates into CSATRTAQETQYF.

In its sample, this clonotype was seen a few times. The V call is TRBV28, the J call TRBJ2-7; 9 nucleotides align to TRBD1. The germline CDR1 and CDR2 sequences are MDHEN and SYDVKM. V shed 2 bases and J 3 bases; nucleotides not matched to a gene: 8. CDR3 length: 16 amino acids. CDR3 region: CASSLVGTGSHYEQYF. The CDR3 DNA reads as TGTGCCAGCAGTTTAGTCGGGACAGGGTCCCACTACGAGCAGTACTTC.

The chain links TRBV19 to TRBJ2-1, with a tentative D call TRBD2 (5 bases). With 5 bases removed from V and 7 bases from J, the gap between germline ends came to 12 bases. The CDR3 contains 13 residues. CDR1 is LNHDA and CDR2 is SQIVND in the germline V gene (reference sequence). CDR3 protein: CASSLLVWNEQFF. CDR3 DNA sequence: TGTGCCAGTAGTTTACTAGTCTGGAATGAGCAGTTCTTC.

This clonotype turned up a few times. J is TRBJ2-2 and V is TRBV12-3 or TRBV12-4; 8 bases align to TRBD1. V was clipped by 7 bases and J by 4 bases; unmatched bases: 8. This CDR3 spans 15 amino acids. CDR3 sequence (DNA): TGTGCCAGCACCTATAGGACAGGGAGCACCGGGGAGCTGTTTTTT. Encoded protein: CASTYRTGSTGELFF.

There are many counts of this clonotype. The chain uses TRBV7-2 and TRBJ2-7, with D perhaps TRBD1 (5 bases). The V and J ends lost 7 bases and 1 base respectively, with 11 bases between them. The germline V gene encodes CDR1 SGHTA and CDR2 FQGNSA. This CDR3 is 13 amino acids long. The CDR3 nucleotides are TGTGCCAGCAACTTTCAGGGTTCCTACGAGCAGTACTTC. Translated: CASNFQGSYEQYF.

This clonotype was picked up many times. The rearrangement joins TRBV5-6 to TRBJ2-1, with TRBD2 matching 12 bases. The CDR3 has 16 amino acids. Per germline, CDR1 SGHDT and CDR2 YYEEEE. Trimming at V came to 4 bases and at J to 3 bases, leaving 5 bases not matched to a gene. The CDR3 DNA is TGTGCCAGCAGCCCGGGGACTAGCGGGCACTACAATGAGCAGTTCTTC. Encoded protein: CASSPGTSGHYNEQFF.